This passage covers 22 T cell receptor beta chains from one sample sequenced in a study of T cells in tumors after PD-1 blockade. The method was immunoSEQ multiplex PCR; TCRdb's version includes in-frame clones alone and lacks a portion of them. The data show more than 40,000 clones, roughly 80% seen once. Specimen: PBMCs, collected before anti-PD-1 treatment. The receptors shown here come from a human donor with basal cell carcinoma.

The rearrangement uses TRBV18 and TRBJ2-2; TRBD1 agrees at 9 bases. CDR1 and CDR2 from the germline V gene are KGHSH and LQKENI. The CDR3 is 17 amino acids. J was trimmed by 5 bases and V by 3 bases; bases with no gene match: 10. For the CDR3, the DNA is TGTGCCAGCTCACCCGACCGGGACAGGGCCTTTACCGGGGAGCTGTTTTTT. Encoded protein: CASSPDRDRAFTGELFF.

The J gene is TRBJ2-3, the V gene TRBV28; either TRBD1 or TRBD2 may supply D (5 bases each). Germline V lookup: CDR1 MDHEN, CDR2 SYDVKM. The CDR3 runs 14 residues. Trimming pared 11 bases from V and 0 bases from J, leaving 15 bases between. CDR3 in DNA: TGTGCCGTCATGAGGGGAACTAGCACAGATACGCAGTATTTT. As protein: CAVMRGTSTDTQYF.

This clone was seen a handful of times. The chain couples TRBV27 to TRBJ2-7; no firm D call. V gave up 0 bases and J gave up 2 bases, with 11 bases separating them. CDR1 is MNHEY, CDR2 SMNVEV, per germline (reference sequence). The CDR3 extends over 15 amino acids. CDR3 residues: CASSLSRSNPYEQYF. CDR3 nucleotide sequence: TGTGCCAGCAGTTTATCGAGGTCGAACCCCTACGAGCAGTACTTC.

The rearrangement uses TRBV6-1 and TRBJ2-2, with D perhaps TRBD2 (8 bases). V lost 2 bases to trimming and J lost 5 bases, with 21 bases between them. The length of the CDR3 is 18 residues. In germline, CDR1 is MNHNS, CDR2 SASEGT. The CDR3 here is CASSENGLAGGRTGELFF. CDR3 sequence (DNA): TGTGCCAGCAGTGAAAACGGACTAGCAGGGGGGCGAACCGGGGAGCTGTTTTTT.

CDR3 in amino acids: CASSKMDRKEAFF. Written as DNA, the CDR3 is TGTGCCAGCAGTAAAATGGACAGAAAAGAAGCTTTCTTT. The chain uses TRBV2 and TRBJ1-1; D is possibly TRBD1 (6 bases). This CDR3 comprises 13 residues. Germline V gene lookup returns CDR1 SNHLY and CDR2 FYNNEI. The V gene lost 5 bases and the J gene lost 8 bases, with 15 bases spanning the gap.

V and J are TRBV7-9 and TRBJ1-5; D gene ambiguous. CDR3 length: 15 amino acids. Trimming removed 1 base from V and 0 bases from J, with 7 bases in between. Germline CDR1 is SEHNR and CDR2 is FQNEAQ (reference sequence). CDR3 DNA: TGTGCCAGCAGCTTAGGGGGTAATAGCAATCAGCCCCAGCATTTT. It yields the protein CASSLGGNSNQPQHF.

J is TRBJ2-2 and V is TRBV7-9; no definite D call. V lost 1 base and J lost 6, with 18 bases in between. The CDR3 sequence is 17 residues long. Germline loops: CDR1 SEHNR, CDR2 FQNEAQ (reference sequence). CDR3 nucleotide sequence: TGTGCCAGCAGCTTAGTTTCATTTAAGATCGGCGCCGGGGAGCTGTTTTTT. Encoded protein: CASSLVSFKIGAGELFF. The whole variable domain, remainder taken from reference TRBV7-9 and TRBJ2-2, is DTGVSQNPRHKITKRGQNVTFRCDPISEHNRLYWYRQTLGQGPEFLTYFQNEAQLEKSRLLSDRFSAERPKGSFSTLEIQRTEQGDSAMYLCASSLVSFKIGAGELFFGEGSRLTVL.

The chain uses TRBV5-1 and TRBJ1-3; possible D gene TRBD1, 5 bases. CDR1 and CDR2 (germline): SGHRS, YFSETQ. The V and J ends lost 2 bases and 0 bases respectively, with 12 bases between them. This CDR3 spans 16 amino acids. The chain's CDR3 is CASSLLQVNSGNTIYF. CDR3 in DNA: TGCGCCAGCAGCTTACTACAGGTTAACTCTGGAAACACCATATATTTT.

The chain has TRBV18 and TRBJ2-4, with 12 bases identical to TRBD1. CDR1 KGHSH and CDR2 LQKENI come from the germline V gene. The CDR3 is 15 residues long. Losses at the gene ends were 3 bases for V and 6 bases for J; bases not matched to a gene: 3. Here the CDR3 DNA reads TGTGCCAGCTCACCGGGACAGGGGGCGGGAAACATTCAGTACTTC. Its protein product is CASSPGQGAGNIQYF.

The V call is TRBV6-5, the J call TRBJ1-3; D is possibly TRBD1 (5 bases). CDR3 length: 13 amino acids. CDR1 and CDR2 from the germline V gene are MNHEY and SVGAGI. V was clipped by 7 bases and J by 4 bases, with 11 bases between them. CDR3 coding DNA: TGTGCCAGCACCCCGGGGGGGGGAAACACCATATATTTT. Translating it yields CASTPGGGNTIYF.

The chain carries TRBV5-5 and TRBJ1-2, with 9 bases matching TRBD1. The CDR3 has 15 amino acids. V shed 4 bases, J shed 3 bases, and the junction held 7 bases outside the gene matches. Germline loops: CDR1 SGHKS, CDR2 YYEKEE (reference sequence). CDR3 sequence (DNA): TGTGCCAGCAGCAACACGGGACAGGGTTACTATGGCTACACCTTC. Amino acids: CASSNTGQGYYGYTF.

The chain recombines TRBV5-6 with TRBJ2-5; tentatively, D is TRBD2 (6 bases). V lost 4 bases and J 5 bases, leaving 15 bases between the germline ends. The germline V gene has CDR1 SGHDT and CDR2 YYEEEE. The CDR3 has 14 amino acids. The CDR3 bases are TGTGCCAGCAGCCTTACCGGGGGAGCGGAGACCCAGTACTTC. Translated: CASSLTGGAETQYF.

The chain combines TRBV13 with TRBJ1-1, with D unresolved. V lost 1 base and J lost 8, with 11 bases in between. Germline loops: CDR1 PRHDT, CDR2 FYEKMQ (reference sequence). The CDR3 runs 13 residues. Here the CDR3 DNA reads TGTGCCAGCAGCTTAGTAGGGCAGCGGGAAGCTTTCTTT. This gives the protein CASSLVGQREAFF. The entire variable domain, with the rest obtained from reference TRBV13 and TRBJ1-1, is as follows: AAGVIQSPRHLIKEKRETATLKCYPIPRHDTVYWYQQGPGQDPQFLISFYEKMQSDKGSIPDRFSAQQFSDYHSELNMSSLELGDSALYFCASSLVGQREAFFGQGTRLTVV.

This clone was recorded a few times. J is TRBJ1-2 and V is TRBV12-3 or TRBV12-4; tentatively, D is TRBD1 (5 bases). Trimming shortened V by 7 bases and J by 4 bases, and 13 bases separated the two germline ends. There are 13 residues in the CDR3. This CDR3 is CASTQGSLYGYTF. DNA of the CDR3: TGTGCCAGCACCCAGGGATCTCTCTATGGCTACACCTTC.

The chain couples TRBV5-4 to TRBJ1-3; 7 bases agree with TRBD1. The CDR3 has 14 residues. The germline V gene has CDR1 SGHNT and CDR2 YYREEE (reference sequence). The trim removed 4 bases at V and 7 bases at J, leaving 8 bases unmatched. Here the CDR3 DNA reads TGTGCCAGCAGCATCACAGGGGTGCCGAACACCATATATTTT. Protein sequence: CASSITGVPNTIYF. The full variable domain, in which reference TRBV5-4 and TRBJ1-3 provide the parts outside the CDR3, is ETGVTQSPTHLIKTRGQQVTLRCSSQSGHNTVSWYQQALGQGPQFIFQYYREEENGRGNFPPRFSGLQFPNYSSELNVNALELDDSALYLCASSITGVPNTIYFGEGSWLTVV.

CDR3 amino acids: CASSYSRPSSGNTIYF. The CDR3 DNA sequence: TGTGCCAGCAGTTACTCGCGTCCGAGCTCTGGAAACACCATATATTTT. This sequence joins TRBV6-5 and TRBJ1-3; D unclear. V dropped 0 bases and J dropped 0 bases, with 9 bases sitting between them. Germline CDR1 reads MNHEY; CDR2 reads SVGAGI. The CDR3 is 16 amino acids.

This clone was counted a few times. The chain has TRBV7-2 and TRBJ2-3, with TRBD2 matching 12 bases. Trimming removed 4 bases from V and 2 bases from J; junction bases left unmatched: 7. CDR3 length: 17 amino acids. CDR1 is SGHTA, CDR2 FQGNSA, per germline. CDR3 in amino acids: CASSSKLAGGFTDTQYF. Written as DNA, the CDR3 is TGTGCCAGCAGCTCTAAACTAGCGGGGGGCTTCACAGATACGCAGTATTTT.

The chain carries TRBV2 and TRBJ1-2, with 8 bases fitting TRBD1. Germline trimming cut 1 base from V and 1 base from J; bases unmatched to any gene: 8. The CDR3 consists of 17 residues. Germline V gives CDR1 SNHLY, CDR2 FYNNEI. CDR3 DNA sequence: TGTGCCAGCAGTGAAGTGGGGACAGGAGGGGTTAACTATGGCTACACCTTC. Translated, it gives CASSEVGTGGVNYGYTF.

V usage is TRBV5-4 and J usage is TRBJ1-4; a weak D match, TRBD1 (5 bases). The CDR3 is 14 amino acids. Germline V lookup: CDR1 SGHNT, CDR2 YYREEE (reference sequence). V was cut by 4 bases and J by 4 bases, with 11 bases left in between. CDR3 coding DNA: TGTGCCAGCAGCCCTGACGGGGGTAATGAAAAACTGTTTTTT. Protein: CASSPDGGNEKLFF.

The J gene is TRBJ1-1, the V gene TRBV6-4; D is uncertain. This CDR3 comprises 14 residues. Germline V CDR1 and CDR2: MRHNA, SNTAGT. V lost 6 bases and J 0 bases, leaving 11 bases between the germline ends. CDR3 sequence (DNA): TGTGCCAGCAGGGAATTCCCCGTGAACACTGAAGCTTTCTTT. It specifies CASREFPVNTEAFF.

The chain links TRBV7-6 to TRBJ2-7; TRBD1 agrees at 10 bases. This CDR3 has 16 residues. Germline V CDR1 and CDR2: SGHVS, FNYEAQ. V shed 5 bases, J shed 2 bases, and the junction held 9 bases outside the gene matches. Here the CDR3 DNA reads TGTGCCAGCAGCACTCTGACAGGGGGCAATACCTACGAGCAGTACTTC. Translated: CASSTLTGGNTYEQYF.

The J gene is TRBJ1-1, the V gene TRBV7-2, with a tentative D call TRBD1 (6 bases). Trimming removed 4 bases from V and 0 bases from J, with 12 bases in between. Germline CDR1 and CDR2: SGHTA and FQGNSA. CDR3 length equals 15 residues. The CDR3 DNA reads as TGTGCCAGCAGCTATGGGACATACATGAACACTGAAGCTTTCTTT. Translated: CASSYGTYMNTEAFF.